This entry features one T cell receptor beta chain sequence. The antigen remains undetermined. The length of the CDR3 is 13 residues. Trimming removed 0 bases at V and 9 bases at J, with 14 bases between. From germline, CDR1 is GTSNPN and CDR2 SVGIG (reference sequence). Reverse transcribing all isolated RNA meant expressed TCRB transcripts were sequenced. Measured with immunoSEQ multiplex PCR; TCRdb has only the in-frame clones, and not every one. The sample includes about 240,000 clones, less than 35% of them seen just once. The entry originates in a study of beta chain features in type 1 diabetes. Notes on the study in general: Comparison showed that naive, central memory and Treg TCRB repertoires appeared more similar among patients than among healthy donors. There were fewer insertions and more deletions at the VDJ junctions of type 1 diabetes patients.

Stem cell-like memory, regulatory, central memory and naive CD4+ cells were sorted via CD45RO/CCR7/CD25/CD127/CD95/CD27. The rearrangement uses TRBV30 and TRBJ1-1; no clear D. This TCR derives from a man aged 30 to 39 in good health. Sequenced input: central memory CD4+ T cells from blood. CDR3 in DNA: TGTGCCTGGAGTGTACCAGGCAGCCGGCAAGCTTTCTTT. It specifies CAWSVPGSRQAFF.